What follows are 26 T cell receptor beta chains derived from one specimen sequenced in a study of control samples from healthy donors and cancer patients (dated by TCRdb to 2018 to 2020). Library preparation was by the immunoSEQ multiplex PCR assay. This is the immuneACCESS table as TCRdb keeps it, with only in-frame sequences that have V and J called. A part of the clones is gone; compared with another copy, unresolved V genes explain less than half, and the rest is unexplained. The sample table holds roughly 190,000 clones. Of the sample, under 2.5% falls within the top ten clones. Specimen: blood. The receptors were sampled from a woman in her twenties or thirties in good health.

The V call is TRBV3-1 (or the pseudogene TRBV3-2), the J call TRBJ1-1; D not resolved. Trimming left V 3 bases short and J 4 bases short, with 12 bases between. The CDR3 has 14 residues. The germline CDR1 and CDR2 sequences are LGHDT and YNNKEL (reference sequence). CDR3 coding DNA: TGTGCCAGCAGCCAGAGGAGGATACTCACTGAAGCTTTCTTT. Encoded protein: CASSQRRILTEAFF.

CDR3 sequence (DNA): TGTGCCAGCAGTTACTCCCCGAATCCTCGTGAGCCCCAGCATTTT. This gives the protein CASSYSPNPREPQHF. V is TRBV6-5 and J is TRBJ1-5; D is undetermined. The germline V gene has CDR1 MNHEY and CDR2 SVGAGI. The germline V and J ends were trimmed by 0 bases and 8 bases, with 14 bases remaining between them. The CDR3 has 15 amino acids.

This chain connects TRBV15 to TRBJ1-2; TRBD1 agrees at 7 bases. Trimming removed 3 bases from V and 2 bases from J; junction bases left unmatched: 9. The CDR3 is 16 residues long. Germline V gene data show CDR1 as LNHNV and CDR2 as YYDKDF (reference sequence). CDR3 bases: TGTGCCACCAGCAGCCTCGAGCAGGGACAGAACTATGGCTACACCTTC. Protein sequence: CATSSLEQGQNYGYTF.

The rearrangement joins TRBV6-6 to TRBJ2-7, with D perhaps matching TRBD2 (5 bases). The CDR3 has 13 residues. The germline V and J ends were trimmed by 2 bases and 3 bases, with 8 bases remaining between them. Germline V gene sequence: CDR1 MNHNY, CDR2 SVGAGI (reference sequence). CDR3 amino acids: CASSYQRDYEQYF. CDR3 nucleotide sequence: TGTGCCAGCAGTTACCAGAGGGACTACGAGCAGTACTTC.

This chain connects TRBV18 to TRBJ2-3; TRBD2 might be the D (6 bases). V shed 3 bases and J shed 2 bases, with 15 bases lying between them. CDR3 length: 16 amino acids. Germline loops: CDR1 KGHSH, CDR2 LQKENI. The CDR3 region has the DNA TGTGCCAGCTCACCCCTGGTCGGGCGGGACACAGATACGCAGTATTTT. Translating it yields CASSPLVGRDTDTQYF.

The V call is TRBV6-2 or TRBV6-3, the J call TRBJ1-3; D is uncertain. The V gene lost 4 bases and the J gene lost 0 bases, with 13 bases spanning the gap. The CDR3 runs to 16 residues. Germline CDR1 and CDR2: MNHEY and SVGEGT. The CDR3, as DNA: TGTGCCAGCAGTTCTACGGCCTCGAGCTCTGGAAACACCATATATTTT. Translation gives CASSSTASSSGNTIYF.

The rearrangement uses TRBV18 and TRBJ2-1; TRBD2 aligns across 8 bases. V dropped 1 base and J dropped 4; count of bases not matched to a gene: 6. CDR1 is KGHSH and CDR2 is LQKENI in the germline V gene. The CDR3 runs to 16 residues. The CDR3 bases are TGTGCCAGCTCACCACTCACGGTAGCGGGGTACAATGAGCAGTTCTTC. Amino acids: CASSPLTVAGYNEQFF.

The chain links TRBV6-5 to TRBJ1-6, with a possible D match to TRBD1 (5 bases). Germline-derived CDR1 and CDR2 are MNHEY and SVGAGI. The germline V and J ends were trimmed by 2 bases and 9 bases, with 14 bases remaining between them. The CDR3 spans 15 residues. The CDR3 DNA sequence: TGTGCCAGCAGTTACGGTTCAGGGTCCGGTTCACCCCTCCACTTT. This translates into CASSYGSGSGSPLHF.

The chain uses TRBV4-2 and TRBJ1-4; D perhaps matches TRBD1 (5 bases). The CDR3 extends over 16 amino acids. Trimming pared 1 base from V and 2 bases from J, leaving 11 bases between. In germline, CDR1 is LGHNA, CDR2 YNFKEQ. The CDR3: CASSQAEGATNEKLFF. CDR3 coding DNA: TGTGCCAGCAGCCAAGCCGAAGGGGCGACTAATGAAAAACTGTTTTTT.

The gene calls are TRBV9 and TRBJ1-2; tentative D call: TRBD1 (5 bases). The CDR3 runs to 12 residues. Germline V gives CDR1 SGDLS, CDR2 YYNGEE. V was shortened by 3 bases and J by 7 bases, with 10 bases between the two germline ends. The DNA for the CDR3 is TGTGCCAGCAGCGGGGGGACCCCTGGCTACACCTTC. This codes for CASSGGTPGYTF.

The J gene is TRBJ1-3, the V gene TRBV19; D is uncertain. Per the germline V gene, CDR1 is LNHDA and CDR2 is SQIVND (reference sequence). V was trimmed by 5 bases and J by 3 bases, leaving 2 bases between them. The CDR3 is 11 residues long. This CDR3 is CASSVGNTIYF. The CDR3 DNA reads TGTGCCAGTAGTGTTGGAAACACCATATATTTT. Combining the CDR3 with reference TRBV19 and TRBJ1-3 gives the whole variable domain DGGITQSPKYLFRKEGQNVTLSCEQNLNHDAMYWYRQDPGQGLRLIYYSQIVNDFQKGDIAEGYSVSREKKESFPLTVTSAQKNPTAFYLCASSVGNTIYFGEGSWLTVV.

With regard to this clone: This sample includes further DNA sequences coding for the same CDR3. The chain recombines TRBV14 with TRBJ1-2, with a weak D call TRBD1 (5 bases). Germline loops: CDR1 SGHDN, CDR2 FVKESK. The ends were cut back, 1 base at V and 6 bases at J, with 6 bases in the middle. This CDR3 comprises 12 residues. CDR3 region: CASSQGGHGYTF. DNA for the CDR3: TGTGCCAGCAGCCAAGGGGGACATGGCTACACCTTC.

The chain's CDR3 is CASSRPGNEQFF. Written as DNA, the CDR3 is TGTGCCAGCAGCCGCCCGGGGAATGAGCAGTTCTTC. The chain has TRBV5-4 and TRBJ2-1; the D gene is possibly TRBD2 (5 bases). Germline V gives CDR1 SGHNT, CDR2 YYREEE (reference sequence). The ends were cut back, 4 bases at V and 7 bases at J, with 9 bases in the middle. The CDR3 loop spans 12 amino acids.

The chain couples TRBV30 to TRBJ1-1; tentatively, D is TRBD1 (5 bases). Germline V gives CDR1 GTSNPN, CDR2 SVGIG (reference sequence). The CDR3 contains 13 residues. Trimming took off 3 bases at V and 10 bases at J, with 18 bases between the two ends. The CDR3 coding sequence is TGTGCCTGGAGAGCTGGGAGGGGTATGGGAGCTTTCTTT. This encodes CAWRAGRGMGAFF. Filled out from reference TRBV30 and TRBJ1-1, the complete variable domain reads SQTIHQWPATLVQPVGSPLSLECTVEGTSNPNLYWYRQAAGRGLQLLFYSVGIGQISSEVPQNLSASRPQDRQFILSSKKLLLSDSGFYLCAWRAGRGMGAFFGQGTRLTVV.

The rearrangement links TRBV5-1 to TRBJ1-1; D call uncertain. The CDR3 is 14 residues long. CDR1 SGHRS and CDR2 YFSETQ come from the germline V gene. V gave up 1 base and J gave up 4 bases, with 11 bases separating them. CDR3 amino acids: CASSLSGVATEAFF. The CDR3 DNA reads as TGCGCCAGCAGCTTGTCCGGGGTTGCCACTGAAGCTTTCTTT.

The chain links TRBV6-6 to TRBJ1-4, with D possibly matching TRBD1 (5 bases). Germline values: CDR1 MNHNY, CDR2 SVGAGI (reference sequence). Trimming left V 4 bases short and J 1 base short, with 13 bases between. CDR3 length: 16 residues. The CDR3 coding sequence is TGTGCCAGCAGTTCAAACCAGGGAGTAACTAATGAAAAACTGTTTTTT. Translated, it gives CASSSNQGVTNEKLFF.

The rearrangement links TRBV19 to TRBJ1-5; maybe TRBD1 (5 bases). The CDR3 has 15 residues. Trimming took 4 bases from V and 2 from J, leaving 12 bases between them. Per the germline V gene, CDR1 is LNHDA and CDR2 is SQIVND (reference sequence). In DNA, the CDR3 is TGTGCCAGTAGTACACTCATAGGGGGCAATCAGCCCCAGCATTTT. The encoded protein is CASSTLIGGNQPQHF. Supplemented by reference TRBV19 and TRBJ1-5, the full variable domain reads DGGITQSPKYLFRKEGQNVTLSCEQNLNHDAMYWYRQDPGQGLRLIYYSQIVNDFQKGDIAEGYSVSREKKESFPLTVTSAQKNPTAFYLCASSTLIGGNQPQHFGDGTRLSIL.

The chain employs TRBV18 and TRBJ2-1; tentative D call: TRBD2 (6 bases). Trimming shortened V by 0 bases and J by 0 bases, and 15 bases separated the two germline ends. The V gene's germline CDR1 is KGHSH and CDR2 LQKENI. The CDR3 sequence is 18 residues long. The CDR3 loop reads CASSPPDRAGRSYNEQFF. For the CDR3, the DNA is TGTGCCAGCTCACCACCGGATCGGGCGGGGCGCTCCTACAATGAGCAGTTCTTC. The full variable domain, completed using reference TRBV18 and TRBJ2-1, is NAGVMQNPRHLVRRRGQEARLRCSPMKGHSHVYWYRQLPEEGLKFMVYLQKENIIDESGMPKERFSAEFPKEGPSILRIQQVVRGDSAAYFCASSPPDRAGRSYNEQFFGPGTRLTVL.

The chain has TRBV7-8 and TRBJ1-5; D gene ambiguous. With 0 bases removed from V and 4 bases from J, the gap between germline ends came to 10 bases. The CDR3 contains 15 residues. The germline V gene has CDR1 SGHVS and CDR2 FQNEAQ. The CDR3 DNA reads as TGTGCCAGCAGCTTAGCTTACGGGTCTAATCAGCCCCAGCATTTT. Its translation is CASSLAYGSNQPQHF.

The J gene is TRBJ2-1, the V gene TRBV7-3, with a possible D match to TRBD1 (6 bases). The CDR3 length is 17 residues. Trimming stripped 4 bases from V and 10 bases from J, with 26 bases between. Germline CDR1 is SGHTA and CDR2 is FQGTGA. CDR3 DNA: TGTGCCAGCAGCTCACCCCCGGGGCAGGGGCCCCCTATAGAGCAGTTCTTC. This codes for CASSSPPGQGPPIEQFF.

The CDR3 loop reads CASREGWNTEAFF. The CDR3 DNA reads as TGTGCCAGCAGGGAGGGATGGAACACTGAAGCTTTCTTT. The rearrangement uses TRBV6-5 and TRBJ1-1; no clear D. There are 13 residues in the CDR3. V lost 6 bases to trimming and J lost 1 base, with 9 bases between them. CDR1 and CDR2 (germline): MNHEY, SVGAGI.

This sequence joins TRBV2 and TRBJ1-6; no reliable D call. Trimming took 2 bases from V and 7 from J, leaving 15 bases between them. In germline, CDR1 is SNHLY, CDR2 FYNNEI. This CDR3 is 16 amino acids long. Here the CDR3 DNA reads TGTGCCAGCAGTGAATGGACCGCGCTCGGCAATTCACCCCTCCACTTT. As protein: CASSEWTALGNSPLHF. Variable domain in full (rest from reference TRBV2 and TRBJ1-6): EPEVTQTPSHQVTQMGQEVILRCVPISNHLYFYWYRQILGQKVEFLVSFYNNEISEKSEIFDDQFSVERPDGSNFTLKIRSTKLEDSAMYFCASSEWTALGNSPLHFGNGTRLTVT.

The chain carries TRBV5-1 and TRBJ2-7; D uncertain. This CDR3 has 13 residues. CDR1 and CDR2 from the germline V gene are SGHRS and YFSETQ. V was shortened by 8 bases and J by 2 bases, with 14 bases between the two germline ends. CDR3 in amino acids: CASRVGFTYEQYF. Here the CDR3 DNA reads TGCGCCAGTCGGGTAGGTTTCACCTACGAGCAGTACTTC.

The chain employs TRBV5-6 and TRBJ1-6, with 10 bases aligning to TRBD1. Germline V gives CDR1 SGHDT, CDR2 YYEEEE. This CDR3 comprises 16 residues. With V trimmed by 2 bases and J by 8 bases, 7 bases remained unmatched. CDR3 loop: CASSFYGTGEHSPLHF. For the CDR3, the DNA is TGTGCCAGCAGCTTCTATGGGACAGGGGAGCATTCACCCCTCCACTTT.

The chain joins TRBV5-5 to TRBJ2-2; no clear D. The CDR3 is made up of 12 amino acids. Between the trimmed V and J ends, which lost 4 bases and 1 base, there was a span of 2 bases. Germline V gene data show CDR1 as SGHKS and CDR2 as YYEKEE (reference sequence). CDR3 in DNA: TGTGCCAGCAGCCAGAACACCGGGGAGCTGTTTTTT. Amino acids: CASSQNTGELFF.

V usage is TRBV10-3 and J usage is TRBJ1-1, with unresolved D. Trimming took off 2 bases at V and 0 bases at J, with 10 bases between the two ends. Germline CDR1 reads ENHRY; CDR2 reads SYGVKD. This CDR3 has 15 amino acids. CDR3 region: CAISETPEMNTEAFF. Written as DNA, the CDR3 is TGTGCCATCAGTGAGACCCCAGAAATGAACACTGAAGCTTTCTTT.